The 30 T cell receptor beta chains listed next were all sequenced from one sample in a study of blood T cell repertoires in COVID-19. This table comes from immunoSEQ multiplex PCR, and its TCRdb copy is limited to in-frame clones, with some not included. The sample has 200,000 to 250,000 clones, 85% to 90% seen once. Specimen: peripheral blood. Every receptor here comes from a man aged 60-69 years with acute or convalescent COVID-19.

V gene TRBV7-2 combines with J gene TRBJ2-5, with 12 bases fitting TRBD2. Germline CDR1 is SGHTA and CDR2 is FQGNSA. CDR3 length: 16 amino acids. With V trimmed by 5 bases and J by 4 bases, 8 bases remained unmatched. In DNA form, the CDR3 reads TGTGCCAGCAGCCCCGGACTAGCGGGGAGGGGAGAGACCCAGTACTTC. It codes for CASSPGLAGRGETQYF.

The rearrangement joins TRBV19 to TRBJ1-6; 7 bases are a match to TRBD1. This CDR3 is built from 15 residues. V lost 7 bases, J lost 5 bases, and 8 bases stayed unmatched. Germline V gene lookup returns CDR1 LNHDA and CDR2 SQIVND (reference sequence). The CDR3 spells CASTSQGLDNSPLHF. The CDR3 DNA reads as TGTGCCAGTACCTCACAGGGGCTAGATAATTCACCCCTCCACTTT.

The V and J genes are TRBV29-1 and TRBJ2-1; the D gene is possibly TRBD1 (5 bases). Germline CDR1 and CDR2: SQVTM and ANQGSEA. Trimming removed 5 bases from V and 10 bases from J, with 15 bases in between. The CDR3 is 12 amino acids. CDR3 sequence reads: CSVSPTSGEQFF. The CDR3 DNA follows: TGCAGCGTTTCCCCCACTTCAGGGGAGCAGTTCTTC.

The chain has TRBV14 and TRBJ2-5; a weak D match, TRBD1 (5 bases). The CDR3 sequence is 15 residues long. Trimming took 2 bases from V and 5 from J, leaving 15 bases between them. The germline CDR1 and CDR2 sequences are SGHDN and FVKESK. CDR3 region: CASSQNGRAGETQYF. Here the CDR3 DNA reads TGTGCCAGCAGCCAAAATGGCAGGGCCGGCGAGACCCAGTACTTC. Complete variable domain (other parts from reference TRBV14 and TRBJ2-5): EAGVTQFPSHSVIEKGQTVTLRCDPISGHDNLYWYRRVMGKEIKFLLHFVKESKQDESGMPNNRFLAERTGGTYSTLKVQPAELEDSGVYFCASSQNGRAGETQYFGPGTRLLVL.

CDR3 sequence: CASSEYSRTGEYEQYF. CDR3 DNA sequence: TGTGCCAGCAGTGAATATAGCCGGACAGGTGAATACGAGCAGTACTTC. This chain uses TRBV25-1 with TRBJ2-7; TRBD1 matches at 7 bases. The CDR3 sequence is 16 residues long. Germline assignment: CDR1 MGHDK and CDR2 SYGVNS. V was pared by 0 bases and J by 4 bases, with 9 bases of the junction left unmatched.

The J gene is TRBJ2-1, the V gene TRBV7-2; 9 bases map to TRBD2. V shed 5 bases, J shed 1 base, and the junction held 6 bases outside the gene matches. Germline-derived CDR1 and CDR2 are SGHTA and FQGNSA. The CDR3 spans 16 residues. The chain's CDR3 is CASSPSGVRSYNEQFF. The CDR3 DNA reads as TGTGCCAGCAGCCCTAGCGGGGTGCGATCCTACAATGAGCAGTTCTTC.

The rearrangement links TRBV20-1 to TRBJ2-1; 7 bases agree with TRBD2. Germline V gene lookup returns CDR1 DFQATT and CDR2 SNEGSKA (reference sequence). The CDR3 is 14 residues long. The trim removed 3 bases at V and 1 base at J, leaving 3 bases unmatched. CDR3 coding DNA: TGCAGTGCTAGTGGGGGGGTTTCCTACAATGAGCAGTTCTTC. It translates to CSASGGVSYNEQFF.

This sequence joins TRBV27 and TRBJ1-1; possible D gene TRBD1, 5 bases. The length of the CDR3 is 15 residues. CDR1 and CDR2 from the germline V gene are MNHEY and SMNVEV (reference sequence). Between the trimmed V and J ends, which lost 6 bases and 1 base, there was a span of 15 bases. The CDR3 spells CASRAKGLPNTEAFF. The CDR3 DNA is TGTGCCAGCAGGGCTAAGGGGCTCCCGAACACTGAAGCTTTCTTT.

V and J are TRBV9 and TRBJ2-1, with TRBD2 matching over 7 bases. This CDR3 comprises 15 residues. Unmatched junction bases numbered 3, after V lost 0 bases and J lost 3 bases. In germline, CDR1 is SGDLS, CDR2 YYNGEE. This chain's CDR3 is CASSVATSDYNEQFF. For the CDR3, the DNA is TGTGCCAGCAGCGTAGCTACTAGCGACTACAATGAGCAGTTCTTC.

The CDR3 region has the DNA TGTGCCAGCAGTTTCCCTCAGACCCCAGTACTAGCGGGGGGGCCTTACGAGCAGTACTTC. It encodes CASSFPQTPVLAGGPYEQYF. The chain uses TRBV28 and TRBJ2-7; 13 bases align to TRBD2. The CDR3 is 20 amino acids. Per the germline V gene, CDR1 is MDHEN and CDR2 is SYDVKM. V was pared by 3 bases and J by 4 bases, with 18 bases of the junction left unmatched.

The genes are TRBV30 and TRBJ2-7; 10 nucleotides line up with TRBD1. Unmatched junction bases numbered 10, after V lost 5 bases and J lost 0 bases. Germline CDR1 GTSNPN, CDR2 SVGIG (reference sequence). This CDR3 is 16 amino acids long. CDR3 sequence reads: CAWGFWGQGRSYEQYF. The DNA for the CDR3 is TGTGCCTGGGGTTTTTGGGGACAGGGGCGCTCCTACGAGCAGTACTTC.

V gene TRBV15 combines with J gene TRBJ1-1, with D tentatively TRBD1 (5 bases). CDR3 size: 17 residues. CDR1 is LNHNV and CDR2 is YYDKDF in the germline V gene (reference sequence). The V gene lost 5 bases and the J gene lost 0 bases, with 19 bases spanning the gap. Here the CDR3 DNA reads TGTGCCACCAGCGGCATTGCAGGGTTTCGAGTGAACACTGAAGCTTTCTTT. Amino acids: CATSGIAGFRVNTEAFF.

V is TRBV9 and J is TRBJ2-2, with 7 bases lining up with TRBD1. J lost 3 bases, V lost 2 bases, and 10 bases had no gene match. This CDR3 spans 17 amino acids. Germline CDR1 reads SGDLS; CDR2 reads YYNGEE. CDR3 sequence: CASSVPLSQGDTGELFF. CDR3 nucleotides: TGTGCCAGCAGCGTCCCCCTGTCTCAGGGGGACACCGGGGAGCTGTTTTTT.

This clone was observed once. The chain employs TRBV9 and TRBJ2-1, with TRBD2 matching 13 bases. V shed 0 bases and J 0 bases; nucleotides not matched to a gene: 0. The CDR3 sequence is 17 residues long. Germline CDR1 and CDR2: SGDLS and YYNGEE. In nucleotides, the CDR3 is TGTGCCAGCAGCGTAGGGACTAGCGGGAGCTCCTACAATGAGCAGTTCTTC. As protein: CASSVGTSGSSYNEQFF.

The chain employs TRBV11-2 and TRBJ1-6, with D possibly matching TRBD1 (6 bases). Trimming stripped 1 base from V and 7 bases from J, with 14 bases between. Germline V gene data show CDR1 as SGHAT and CDR2 as FQNNGV. The CDR3 sequence is 16 residues long. The CDR3 nucleotides read TGTGCCAGCAGCTTAGTCCCAACAGGGCGAAATTCACCCCTCCACTTT. This codes for CASSLVPTGRNSPLHF. Full variable domain (rest looked up from reference TRBV11-2 and TRBJ1-6): EAGVAQSPRYKIIEKRQSVAFWCNPISGHATLYWYQQILGQGPKLLIQFQNNGVVDDSQLPKDRFSAERLKGVDSTLKIQPAKLEDSAVYLCASSLVPTGRNSPLHFGNGTRLTVT.

In this sample, this clone turned up once. This chain uses TRBV24-1 with TRBJ1-2, with D unresolved. The length of the CDR3 is 12 residues. V was pared by 4 bases and J by 8 bases, with 10 bases between. CDR1 is KGHDR, CDR2 SFDVKD, per germline. The CDR3 loop is CATSDPLGGYTF. The DNA for the CDR3 is TGTGCCACCAGTGACCCGCTCGGGGGCTACACCTTC.

The J gene is TRBJ2-7, the V gene TRBV27, with 10 bases aligning to TRBD2. Losses at the gene ends were 3 bases for V and 3 bases for J; bases not matched to a gene: 5. CDR3 length equals 15 residues. Looked up from germline, CDR1 is MNHEY and CDR2 is SMNVEV (reference sequence). The CDR3 DNA follows: TGTGCCAGCAGTTTTTTAGCGGGGGGTTTCTACGAGCAGTACTTC. This gives the protein CASSFLAGGFYEQYF.

The chain employs TRBV18 and TRBJ1-4, with 9 bases aligning to TRBD1. The CDR3 contains 15 residues. The trim removed 6 bases at V and 8 bases at J, leaving 10 bases unmatched. Germline V gene lookup returns CDR1 KGHSH and CDR2 LQKENI. This chain's CDR3 is CASSLRTGEKEKLFF. In DNA form, the CDR3 reads TGTGCCAGCTCCCTGCGGACAGGGGAGAAGGAAAAACTGTTTTTT.

The V and J genes are TRBV7-3 and TRBJ2-1; unclear D gene. CDR3 length: 15 amino acids. From germline, CDR1 is SGHTA and CDR2 FQGTGA. The V end was cut by 1 base, the J end by 2 bases, with 9 bases between. CDR3 in amino acids: CASSLIPRTYNEQFF. The CDR3 DNA is TGTGCCAGCAGCTTAATCCCGCGGACCTACAATGAGCAGTTCTTC. Full variable domain (outside the CDR3, taken from reference TRBV7-3 and TRBJ2-1): GAGVSQTPSNKVTEKGKYVELRCDPISGHTALYWYRQSLGQGPEFLIYFQGTGAADDSGLPNDRFFAVRPEGSVSTLKIQRTERGDSAVYLCASSLIPRTYNEQFFGPGTRLTVL.

The chain links TRBV10-3 to TRBJ2-3, with 8 bases aligning to TRBD2. The CDR3 loop spans 14 amino acids. Per germline, CDR1 ENHRY and CDR2 SYGVKD. J gave up 6 bases and V 10 bases, and 12 bases lay outside the gene matches. The chain's CDR3 is CATSQPGGQDTQYF. The CDR3 DNA sequence: TGTGCCACCTCCCAACCGGGGGGGCAGGATACGCAGTATTTT.

V gene TRBV28 combines with J gene TRBJ1-1, with 8 positions matching TRBD1. The germline gives CDR1 MDHEN, CDR2 SYDVKM. Trimming at V came to 5 bases and at J to 0 bases, leaving 8 bases not matched to a gene. CDR3 length: 16 residues. The CDR3 here is CASSTPGQGVNTEAFF. The CDR3 DNA is TGTGCCAGCAGTACACCCGGACAGGGAGTGAACACTGAAGCTTTCTTT.

This clone was seen a single time. The V and J genes are TRBV12-5 and TRBJ2-3; 12 nucleotides line up with TRBD1. This CDR3 comprises 16 residues. Losses at the gene ends were 1 base for V and 3 bases for J; bases not matched to a gene: 2. Per the germline V gene, CDR1 is LGHNT and CDR2 is FRNRAP. In nucleotides, the CDR3 is TGTGCTAGTGGTTTGGGGGACAGGGGGCGAACAGATACGCAGTATTTT. This codes for CASGLGDRGRTDTQYF.

The chain employs TRBV6-1 and TRBJ1-2; TRBD1 matches at 9 bases. The CDR3 has 17 amino acids. Trimming at V came to 2 bases and at J to 0 bases, leaving 7 bases not matched to a gene. Germline V gene sequence: CDR1 MNHNS, CDR2 SASEGT. CDR3 amino acids: CASSEKRGQGANYGYTF. The CDR3 DNA reads as TGTGCCAGCAGTGAAAAAAGGGGACAGGGAGCTAACTATGGCTACACCTTC.

This clone came up a few times. V is TRBV7-9 and J is TRBJ2-1; 13 bases are a match to TRBD2. Germline-derived CDR1 and CDR2 are SEHNR and FQNEAQ (reference sequence). The CDR3 extends over 17 amino acids. V lost 5 bases to trimming and J lost 1 base; unmatched junction nucleotides: 5. The CDR3 sequence is CASSGTGLAGSYNEQFF. In DNA form, the CDR3 reads TGTGCCAGCAGCGGCACGGGACTAGCGGGGTCCTACAATGAGCAGTTCTTC.

The chain has TRBV19 and TRBJ2-2; a possible D gene is TRBD2 (5 bases). The V gene lost 3 bases and the J gene lost 1 base, with 12 bases spanning the gap. The CDR3 has 16 residues. Per germline, CDR1 LNHDA and CDR2 SQIVND (reference sequence). CDR3 sequence reads: CASSILTGLNTGELFF. The CDR3, as DNA: TGTGCCAGTAGTATCTTAACGGGATTGAACACCGGGGAGCTGTTTTTT.

This clone was picked up one time. The chain joins TRBV5-1 to TRBJ1-1; 7 nucleotides align to TRBD1. CDR1 SGHRS and CDR2 YFSETQ come from the germline V gene. The V and J ends lost 4 bases and 0 bases, in that order; junction bases with no gene match: 9. The CDR3 runs 16 residues. CDR3 bases: TGCGCCAGCAGCGCAGGGACAGCCTACATGAACACTGAAGCTTTCTTT. Its translation is CASSAGTAYMNTEAFF.

The J gene is TRBJ2-7, the V gene TRBV7-2; TRBD1 matches at 9 bases. There are 14 residues in the CDR3. V was clipped by 5 bases and J by 3 bases; unmatched bases: 5. Germline-derived CDR1 and CDR2 are SGHTA and FQGNSA. The CDR3 sequence: CASSVGQGSYEQYF. The CDR3 coding sequence is TGTGCCAGCAGCGTGGGACAGGGTAGCTACGAGCAGTACTTC. The entire variable domain, with the rest obtained from reference TRBV7-2 and TRBJ2-7, is as follows: GAGVSQSPSNKVTEKGKDVELRCDPISGHTALYWYRQSLGQGLEFLIYFQGNSAPDKSGLPSDRFSAERTGGSVSTLTIQRTQQEDSAVYLCASSVGQGSYEQYFGPGTRLTVT.

V and J are TRBV19 and TRBJ1-3; 8 bases line up with TRBD1. After removal of 6 bases from V and 0 bases from J, the junction contained 4 bases not matched to a gene. Germline loops: CDR1 LNHDA, CDR2 SQIVND (reference sequence). The CDR3 has 15 amino acids. The CDR3 DNA sequence: TGTGCCAGTAGGTACAGGGGGAACTCTGGAAACACCATATATTTT. It translates to CASRYRGNSGNTIYF.

V gene TRBV20-1 combines with J gene TRBJ2-3; D is undetermined. Between the trimmed V and J ends, which lost 5 bases and 5 bases, there was a span of 5 bases. Per germline, CDR1 DFQATT and CDR2 SNEGSKA (reference sequence). This CDR3 region has 10 residues. The CDR3 reads CSAARDTQYF. CDR3 DNA: TGCAGTGCTGCGAGAGATACGCAGTATTTT.

The chain recombines TRBV15 with TRBJ2-5, with a tentative D call TRBD1 (5 bases). The CDR3 runs 14 residues. In germline, CDR1 is LNHNV, CDR2 YYDKDF (reference sequence). With 0 bases removed from V and 5 bases from J, the gap between germline ends came to 10 bases. DNA of the CDR3: TGTGCCACCAGCAGAGATAGGGGTAAGGAGACCCAGTACTTC. This gives the protein CATSRDRGKETQYF.